The clone carrying this T cell receptor (beta chain) has ten or more counts. This record belongs to a study of read filtering for tumor transcriptome and immune sequencing. This library used approximately 370 ng RNA and molecular barcoded adaptors spanning alpha/delta and beta/gamma chains. Each CDR3 protein is one row after TCRdb ran MiXCR on the reads. Of tens of thousands of distinct CDR3 sequences listed, over 13% are singletons. This CDR3 contains 15 residues. Germline V lookup: CDR1 MDHEN, CDR2 SYDVKM. The V and J ends lost 3 bases and 6 bases, in that order; junction bases with no gene match: 6.

The chain couples TRBV28 to TRBJ2-2; 8 nucleotides match TRBD2. This receptor was taken from a donor at least 40 years old with multiple myeloma. The sample consisted of a population of CD138-negative cells sorted from bone marrow. The CDR3, as DNA: TGTGCCAGCAGTTTCCACGGGAGGGGTCCCGGGGAGCTGTTTTTT. It codes for CASSFHGRGPGELFF. The variable domain in full, completed from reference TRBV28 and TRBJ2-2, reads DVKVTQSSRYLVKRTGEKVFLECVQDMDHENMFWYRQDPGLGLRLIYFSYDVKMKEKGDIPEGYSVSREKKERFSLILESASTNQTSMYLCASSFHGRGPGELFFGEGSRLTVL.